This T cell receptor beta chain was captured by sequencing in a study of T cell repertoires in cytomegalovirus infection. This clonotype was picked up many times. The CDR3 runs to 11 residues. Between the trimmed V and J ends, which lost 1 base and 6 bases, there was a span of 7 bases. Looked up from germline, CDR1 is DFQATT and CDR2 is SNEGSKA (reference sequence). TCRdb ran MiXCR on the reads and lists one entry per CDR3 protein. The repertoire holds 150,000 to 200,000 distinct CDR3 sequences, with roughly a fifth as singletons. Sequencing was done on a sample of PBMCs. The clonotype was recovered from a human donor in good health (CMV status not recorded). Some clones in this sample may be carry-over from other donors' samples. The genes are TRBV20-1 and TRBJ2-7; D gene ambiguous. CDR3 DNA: TGCAGTGCTAGAGTCTATGGCGAGCAGTACTTC. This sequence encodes CSARVYGEQYF.